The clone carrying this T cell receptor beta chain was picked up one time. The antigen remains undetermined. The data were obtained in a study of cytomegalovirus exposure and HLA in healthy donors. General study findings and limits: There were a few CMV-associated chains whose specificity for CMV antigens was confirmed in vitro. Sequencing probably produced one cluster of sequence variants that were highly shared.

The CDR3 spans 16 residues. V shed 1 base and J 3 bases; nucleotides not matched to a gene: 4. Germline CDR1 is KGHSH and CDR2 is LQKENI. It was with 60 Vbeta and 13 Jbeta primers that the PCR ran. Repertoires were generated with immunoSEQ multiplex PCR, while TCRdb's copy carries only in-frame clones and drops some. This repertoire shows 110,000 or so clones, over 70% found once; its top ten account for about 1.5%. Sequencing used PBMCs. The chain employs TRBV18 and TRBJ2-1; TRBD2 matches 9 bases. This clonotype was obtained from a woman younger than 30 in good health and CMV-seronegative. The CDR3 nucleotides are TGTGCCAGCTCACCACTGAGTAGCGGGGGCTACAATGAGCAGTTCTTC. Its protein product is CASSPLSSGGYNEQFF.